These 32 T cell receptor beta chains were sequenced from one sample in a study of preoperative IRX-2 immunotherapy in early breast cancer (dated by TCRdb to the late 2010s). Reading the label with the study, this specimen's treatment or condition is: preoperative locoregional IRX-2 cytokine immunotherapy. The library relied on the immunoSEQ multiplex PCR assay. Sourced from immuneACCESS, this table was stored by TCRdb with only in-frame sequences that have V and J called. A share of the clones is absent; for the studies checked, an unresolved V gene accounts for under half, and the remainder has no known explanation. The sample table lists about 43,000 clones, about 94% of them with a count of one. The ten top clones hold 1.5% to 2% of the sample. This specimen was tumor tissue, taken after IRX-2 immunotherapy. The origin of the receptors is a human donor with breast cancer.

The chain employs TRBV5-1 and TRBJ1-3; 11 nucleotides agree with TRBD1. The germline CDR1 and CDR2 sequences are SGHRS and YFSETQ. V was pared by 4 bases and J by 0 bases, with 9 bases of the junction left unmatched. The length of the CDR3 is 18 residues. DNA of the CDR3: TGCGCCAGCAGCCCCGGGACAGGGGGTACTATCTCTGGAAACACCATATATTTT. It codes for CASSPGTGGTISGNTIYF.

The chain has TRBV19 and TRBJ1-2; 7 bases map to TRBD1. Per germline, CDR1 LNHDA and CDR2 SQIVND (reference sequence). This CDR3 comprises 13 residues. The V segment lost 8 bases and the J segment 5 bases; nucleotides outside the gene matches: 8. The CDR3 DNA sequence: TGTGCCAGTGGAACCGGGACAGCTTATGGCTACACCTTC. Translated, it gives CASGTGTAYGYTF.

The chain recombines TRBV9 with TRBJ2-7; 9 positions agree with TRBD1. The CDR3 length is 15 residues. Germline V CDR1 and CDR2: SGDLS, YYNGEE. V lost 0 bases to trimming and J lost 3 bases; unmatched junction nucleotides: 4. The CDR3 spells CASSVAGTGLYEQYF. The CDR3 nucleotides read TGTGCCAGCAGCGTAGCTGGGACAGGGCTCTACGAGCAGTACTTC.

The chain uses TRBV11-3 and TRBJ2-7; D possibly corresponds to TRBD1 (6 bases). Germline values: CDR1 SGHNT, CDR2 YENEEA. This CDR3 comprises 16 residues. The ends were cut back, 3 bases at V and 3 bases at J, with 18 bases in the middle. DNA of the CDR3: TGTGCCAGCAGCTTCAATCCGACAGGCGATTACTACGAGCAGTACTTC. Protein product: CASSFNPTGDYYEQYF.

The chain couples TRBV11-2 to TRBJ2-1; TRBD1 might be the D (6 bases). The length of the CDR3 is 15 residues. Between the trimmed V and J ends, which lost 5 bases and 0 bases, there was a span of 11 bases. Germline V gene data show CDR1 as SGHAT and CDR2 as FQNNGV. In DNA form, the CDR3 reads TGTGCCAGCAGCCTCCAGGACAGCTCCTACAATGAGCAGTTCTTC. This sequence encodes CASSLQDSSYNEQFF.

This clone appeared once. The chain has TRBV29-1 and TRBJ2-7; the match to TRBD2 covers 7 bases. This CDR3 has 12 amino acids. V was pared by 8 bases and J by 0 bases, with 4 bases of the junction left unmatched. CDR1 is SQVTM and CDR2 is ANQGSEA in the germline V gene. The CDR3 spells CSFRDYSYEQYF. CDR3 DNA sequence: TGCAGCTTCCGGGACTACTCCTACGAGCAGTACTTC.

The V call is TRBV4-3, the J call TRBJ2-7; TRBD1 might be the D (6 bases). The CDR3 consists of 15 residues. Looked up from germline, CDR1 is LGHNA and CDR2 is YSLEER. V was shortened by 1 base and J by 3 bases, with 13 bases between the two germline ends. This CDR3 reads CASSQGDRTYYEQYF. The CDR3, as DNA: TGCGCCAGCAGCCAAGGTGACAGGACGTACTACGAGCAGTACTTC.

The V gene is TRBV29-1, the J gene TRBJ1-4, with D hard to call. V was pared by 5 bases and J by 0 bases, with 7 bases between. Germline V gives CDR1 SQVTM, CDR2 ANQGSEA. This CDR3 has 13 residues. CDR3 sequence reads: CSVMGATNEKLFF. CDR3 DNA sequence: TGCAGCGTTATGGGAGCAACTAATGAAAAACTGTTTTTT.

J is TRBJ1-2 and V is TRBV7-9, with 11 bases lining up with TRBD1. The CDR3 has 15 residues. Germline loops: CDR1 SEHNR, CDR2 FQNEAQ (reference sequence). V shed 5 bases, J shed 3 bases, and the junction held 5 bases outside the gene matches. The CDR3 DNA follows: TGTGCCAGCAGCCTTGGGACAGGGGGTCACTATGGCTACACCTTC. Translated, it gives CASSLGTGGHYGYTF. The full variable domain, its missing parts supplied by reference TRBV7-9 and TRBJ1-2, is DTGVSQNPRHKITKRGQNVTFRCDPISEHNRLYWYRQTLGQGPEFLTYFQNEAQLEKSRLLSDRFSAERPKGSFSTLEIQRTEQGDSAMYLCASSLGTGGHYGYTFGSGTRLTVV.

The J gene is TRBJ1-5, the V gene TRBV6-1, with 7 bases fitting TRBD1. Looked up from germline, CDR1 is MNHNS and CDR2 is SASEGT. V lost 10 bases and J lost 1; bases outside the gene matches: 7. The CDR3 spans 14 residues. As DNA, the CDR3 is TGTGCCACCAACAGGGGAGGGAGCAATCAGCCCCAGCATTTT. Amino acid sequence: CATNRGGSNQPQHF.

CDR3 in DNA: TGTGCCAGCAGCTTGGGAGAGGGGAACACTGAAGCTTTCTTT. Protein: CASSLGEGNTEAFF. This sequence joins TRBV7-9 and TRBJ1-1; D unclear. Trimming took off 3 bases at V and 1 base at J, with 9 bases between the two ends. This CDR3 comprises 14 residues. Germline V CDR1 and CDR2: SEHNR, FQNEAQ (reference sequence).

The CDR3 region is CASSLGGVGGELFF. The CDR3 nucleotides are TGTGCCAGCAGCTTAGGCGGGGTTGGCGGGGAGCTGTTTTTT. V usage is TRBV7-1 and J usage is TRBJ2-2, with a possible D match to TRBD2 (6 bases). TRBV7-1 is an ORF; its function is uncertain. The CDR3 runs to 14 residues. Deletions cut 4 bases from V and 7 bases from J, with 13 bases between.

V is TRBV28 and J is TRBJ1-2; weak D call: TRBD1 (6 bases). Per the germline V gene, CDR1 is MDHEN and CDR2 is SYDVKM. This CDR3 is 12 amino acids long. V gave up 11 bases and J gave up 4 bases, with 14 bases separating them. CDR3 DNA: TGTGCCGGATTTAGGGGGAGCTATGGCTACACCTTC. The encoded protein is CAGFRGSYGYTF.

This chain connects TRBV4-1 to TRBJ2-1, with D possibly TRBD2 on 5 matching bases. This CDR3 is built from 15 residues. Trimming left V 6 bases short and J 0 bases short, with 12 bases between. Germline CDR1 and CDR2: MGHRA and YSYEKL. In DNA, the CDR3 is TGCGCCAGCAGGGAGGTGGCTGGCTCCTACAATGAGCAGTTCTTC. This sequence encodes CASREVAGSYNEQFF.

The CDR3 is CASSPQRGVRYEQYF. The DNA of the CDR3 is TGTGCCAGCTCACCACAACGGGGAGTGAGGTACGAGCAGTACTTC. The chain employs TRBV18 and TRBJ2-7, with TRBD2 as a possible D gene (5 bases). CDR1 and CDR2 from the germline V gene are KGHSH and LQKENI. This CDR3 is 15 amino acids long. V was cut by 1 base and J by 4 bases, with 14 bases left in between.

This chain joins TRBV6-5 and TRBJ2-7, with D perhaps assigned TRBD1 or TRBD2 (5 bases each). The CDR3 loop spans 13 amino acids. Germline loops: CDR1 MNHEY, CDR2 SVGAGI. V was pared by 4 bases and J by 2 bases, with 9 bases between. Here the CDR3 reads CASSWDLTYEQYF. The CDR3 coding sequence is TGTGCCAGCAGTTGGGACCTCACCTACGAGCAGTACTTC.

V usage is TRBV28 and J usage is TRBJ2-6; D remains ambiguous. The CDR3 consists of 13 residues. Deletions cut 6 bases from V and 4 bases from J, with 7 bases between. Germline CDR1 and CDR2: MDHEN and SYDVKM. The CDR3 DNA is TGTGCCAGCAGAGGATCCGGGGCCAACGTCCTGACTTTC. Residues: CASRGSGANVLTF.

The chain joins TRBV27 to TRBJ2-3; perhaps D is TRBD1 or TRBD2 (6 bases each). Germline values: CDR1 MNHEY, CDR2 SMNVEV (reference sequence). The V end was cut by 3 bases, the J end by 4 bases, with 11 bases between. The CDR3 is 14 amino acids. The CDR3 sequence is CASSFPGGADTQYF. In nucleotides, the CDR3 is TGTGCCAGCAGTTTTCCCGGGGGCGCAGATACGCAGTATTTT.

This chain links TRBV5-5 with TRBJ1-1, with TRBD1 as a possible D gene (5 bases). Per germline, CDR1 SGHKS and CDR2 YYEKEE (reference sequence). V dropped 4 bases and J dropped 4 bases, with 11 bases sitting between them. The CDR3 covers 13 residues. For the CDR3, the DNA is TGTGCCAGCAGCCCCCAGGGAGGCACTGAAGCTTTCTTT. It is translated as CASSPQGGTEAFF.

The chain uses TRBV4-3 and TRBJ2-3; no firm D call. The V and J ends lost 0 bases and 0 bases respectively, with 13 bases between them. CDR3 length: 17 amino acids. The germline V gene encodes CDR1 LGHNA and CDR2 YSLEER. CDR3 region: CASSQDLARRSTDTQYF. CDR3 in DNA: TGCGCCAGCAGCCAAGATCTCGCCAGGCGGAGCACAGATACGCAGTATTTT.

In its sample, this clone was seen once. This rearrangement joins TRBV2 to TRBJ1-3; D remains unclear. CDR1 is SNHLY and CDR2 is FYNNEI in the germline V gene. Trimming removed 2 bases at V and 0 bases at J, with 11 bases between. The CDR3 consists of 16 residues. CDR3 protein: CASSELPLASGNTIYF. Written as DNA, the CDR3 is TGTGCCAGCAGTGAACTTCCTTTAGCCTCTGGAAACACCATATATTTT.

CDR3 nucleotide sequence: TGTGCCATCAGTCCACTAGCGAGCTCCTACAATGAGCAGTTCTTC. This gives the protein CAISPLASSYNEQFF. The chain employs TRBV10-3 and TRBJ2-1; 7 bases agree with TRBD2. The CDR3 is 15 amino acids. The trim removed 5 bases at V and 0 bases at J, leaving 4 bases unmatched. The germline CDR1 and CDR2 sequences are ENHRY and SYGVKD.

The genes are TRBV7-6 and TRBJ2-7, with a tentative D call TRBD1 (6 bases). CDR1 is SGHVS, CDR2 FNYEAQ, per germline. This CDR3 is 16 amino acids long. V was shortened by 3 bases and J by 0 bases, with 15 bases between the two germline ends. Here the CDR3 DNA reads TGTGCCAGCAGCTTCGGGCTGGGGGCCAACTCCTACGAGCAGTACTTC. As protein: CASSFGLGANSYEQYF.

The chain has TRBV4-2 and TRBJ1-4; possibly TRBD1 for D (5 bases). The CDR3 is 18 residues long. V lost 2 bases to trimming and J lost 8 bases, with 24 bases between them. CDR1 LGHNA and CDR2 YNFKEQ come from the germline V gene. The DNA for the CDR3 is TGTGCCAGCAGCCAACCCACATTTAAGGGGCCGACTTCCGAAAAACTGTTTTTT. Its protein is CASSQPTFKGPTSEKLFF.

The chain links TRBV19 to TRBJ2-5, with D possibly matching TRBD1 (6 bases). V was cut by 10 bases and J by 1 base, with 13 bases left in between. This CDR3 spans 13 amino acids. Germline V gene data show CDR1 as LNHDA and CDR2 as SQIVND (reference sequence). This CDR3 reads CATSQGSQETQYF. The CDR3 DNA is TGTGCCACCTCTCAGGGGTCCCAAGAGACCCAGTACTTC. The complete variable domain, with remaining parts taken from reference TRBV19 and TRBJ2-5, reads DGGITQSPKYLFRKEGQNVTLSCEQNLNHDAMYWYRQDPGQGLRLIYYSQIVNDFQKGDIAEGYSVSREKKESFPLTVTSAQKNPTAFYLCATSQGSQETQYFGPGTRLLVL.

The chain couples TRBV2 to TRBJ1-3; no firm D call. This CDR3 has 15 amino acids. Germline lookup yields CDR1 SNHLY and CDR2 FYNNEI. The ends were cut back, 2 bases at V and 0 bases at J, with 8 bases in the middle. The CDR3 region is CASSERRSSGNTIYF. The CDR3 nucleotides are TGTGCCAGCAGTGAACGGCGGAGCTCTGGAAACACCATATATTTT.

This CDR3 is CASHTGIYYEQYF. CDR3 coding DNA: TGTGCCAGTCACACCGGGATCTACTACGAGCAGTACTTC. The chain links TRBV6-1 to TRBJ2-7, with a tentative D call TRBD2 (5 bases). Germline CDR1 MNHNS, CDR2 SASEGT. The CDR3 is 13 amino acids. V was shortened by 9 bases and J by 3 bases, with 15 bases between the two germline ends.

This chain uses TRBV30 with TRBJ2-7; D call uncertain. The CDR3 has 11 amino acids. With 3 bases removed from V and 5 bases from J, the gap between germline ends came to 8 bases. The germline V gene has CDR1 GTSNPN and CDR2 SVGIG (reference sequence). This CDR3 reads CAWRKVHEQYF. CDR3 nucleotide sequence: TGTGCCTGGAGGAAGGTCCACGAGCAGTACTTC.

The chain is built from TRBV7-6 and TRBJ2-7; D is possibly TRBD2 (5 bases). The V end lost 8 bases, the J end lost 0 bases, and 17 bases lay between the germline ends. CDR1 and CDR2 from the germline V gene are SGHVS and FNYEAQ. This CDR3 region has 15 residues. CDR3 region: CASARGAESSYEQYF. As DNA, the CDR3 is TGTGCCAGCGCACGAGGAGCGGAGAGCTCCTACGAGCAGTACTTC.

The chain links TRBV5-1 to TRBJ2-7; 8 bases agree with TRBD1. CDR1 and CDR2 from the germline V gene are SGHRS and YFSETQ. Unmatched junction bases numbered 11, after V lost 1 base and J lost 2 bases. The CDR3 spans 17 residues. DNA for the CDR3: TGCGCCAGCAGCTTGCGACCAGGGGGCATCGACACCTACGAGCAGTACTTC. Translation gives CASSLRPGGIDTYEQYF.

V usage is TRBV7-9 and J usage is TRBJ1-4; D perhaps matches TRBD1 (5 bases). Deletions cut 5 bases from V and 1 base from J, with 14 bases between. Looked up from germline, CDR1 is SEHNR and CDR2 is FQNEAQ (reference sequence). CDR3 length equals 16 residues. CDR3 DNA sequence: TGTGCCAGCAGCCATCGGGACTGGGGAACTAATGAAAAACTGTTTTTT. It is translated as CASSHRDWGTNEKLFF.

The chain recombines TRBV2 with TRBJ2-5; possibly TRBD1 or TRBD2 for D (5 bases each). V lost 3 bases, J lost 5 bases, and 10 bases lay in between. The CDR3 covers 13 residues. Germline lookup yields CDR1 SNHLY and CDR2 FYNNEI. CDR3 residues: CASSDGAWETQYF. The CDR3 nucleotides are TGTGCCAGCAGTGACGGGGCATGGGAGACCCAGTACTTC.